This TCR beta chain was sequenced for a study of T cell responses to AZD1222 COVID-19 vaccine. Measured with immunoSEQ multiplex PCR; TCRdb has only the in-frame clones, and not every one. In the table there are fewer than 200,000 clones, roughly 92% of which are singletons. CDR1 is SGHRS, CDR2 YFSETQ, per germline. The CDR3 is 19 residues long. V gave up 0 bases and J gave up 4 bases, with 23 bases separating them. This material consisted of peripheral blood, taken on day 0 of AZD1222 vaccination. The TCR comes from an adult in good health. The chain joins TRBV5-1 to TRBJ1-3, with D tentatively TRBD1 (5 bases). Here the CDR3 DNA reads TGCGCCAGCAGCTTGGCCGGGTGGGGCCACGGGTCTACCGGAAACACCATATATTTT. Translated, it gives CASSLAGWGHGSTGNTIYF. Drawing the rest from reference TRBV5-1 and TRBJ1-3, the complete variable domain is KAGVTQTPRYLIKTRGQQVTLSCSPISGHRSVSWYQQTPGQGLQFLFEYFSETQRNKGNFPGRFSGRQFSNSRSEMNVSTLELGDSALYLCASSLAGWGHGSTGNTIYFGEGSWLTVV.